The 4 T cell receptor beta chains below come from one sample, sequenced in a study of T cells after yellow fever vaccination. One entry per CDR3 protein results from TCRdb running MiXCR on the 5' RACE reads. The sample shows about 110,000 distinct CDR3 sequences, around 8% of them seen only once. Sequencing was performed on CD8+ T cells sorted from PBMCs, taken 45 days after the yellow fever booster vaccination. These receptors came from a man aged 25-45 years who received the YFV17D yellow fever vaccine.

The chain joins TRBV7-6 to TRBJ2-6, with D possibly being TRBD1 (6 bases). The germline V gene has CDR1 SGHVS and CDR2 FNYEAQ. Trimming took 5 bases from V and 1 from J, leaving 15 bases between them. This CDR3 is built from 17 residues. The CDR3 DNA reads as TGTGCCAGCAGCCAAGTGGCAGGGGTATCTGGGGCCAACGTCCTGACTTTC. Translated, it gives CASSQVAGVSGANVLTF. The variable domain in full, with the rest retrieved from reference TRBV7-6 and TRBJ2-6, is GAGVSQSPRYKVTKRGQDVALRCDPISGHVSLYWYRQALGQGPEFLTYFNYEAQQDKSGLPNDRFSAERPEGSISTLTIQRTEQRDSAMYRCASSQVAGVSGANVLTFGAGSRLTVL.

There are many counts of this clonotype. The chain couples TRBV14 to TRBJ2-3, with 9 bases matching TRBD2. Germline lookup yields CDR1 SGHDN and CDR2 FVKESK. V lost 4 bases and J lost 4; bases outside the gene matches: 12. The CDR3 has 17 residues. CDR3 sequence: CASSPGTSFWGPDTQYF. CDR3 sequence (DNA): TGTGCCAGCAGCCCCGGGACTAGCTTTTGGGGACCAGATACGCAGTATTTT.

This clonotype was observed at least ten times. J is TRBJ2-1 and V is TRBV4-1; 12 nucleotides match TRBD2. The ends lost 4 bases at V and 8 bases at J; junction bases unmatched: 6. The CDR3 loop spans 15 amino acids. Germline CDR1 reads MGHRA; CDR2 reads YSYEKL. The CDR3 reads CASSLRLAGDYEQFF. CDR3 DNA: TGCGCCAGCAGCCTCCGACTAGCGGGAGACTATGAGCAGTTCTTC.

In its sample, this clonotype was seen many times. The chain has TRBV25-1 and TRBJ1-2; D ambiguous. CDR1 MGHDK and CDR2 SYGVNS come from the germline V gene. CDR3 length: 12 residues. V was shortened by 7 bases and J by 11 bases, with 17 bases between the two germline ends. The CDR3 spells CASNGPELGYTF. For the CDR3, the DNA is TGTGCCAGCAACGGCCCCGAACTGGGTTACACCTTC.